A single T cell receptor beta chain is shown here with its context. What it binds is not known. The junction and the germline gene differ at one end; a read error may be behind it. Sampling of bone marrow took place during active disease in every patient. This specimen comes from a study of read filtering for tumor transcriptome and immune sequencing. Study summary: IR-seq gave about 3.5 to 10.27 million TCR reads per sample; RNA-seq gave 85 to 1273. Study results and caveats: Single-read clonotypes: about 81.9% of IR-seq clonotypes (roughly 4% of reads), more than 70% of RNA-seq clonotypes (approximately 45% of reads).

From approximately 430 ng of RNA, a library with molecular barcoded alpha/delta and beta/gamma adaptors was made. TCRdb reprocessed the reads with MiXCR, giving one entry per CDR3 protein. The table includes about 130,000 distinct CDR3 sequences, 10% to 15% detected once. Germline CDR1 and CDR2: LNHDA and SQIVND (reference sequence). The CDR3 has 16 amino acids. Sequenced input: a population of CD138-negative cells sorted from bone marrow. This receptor was obtained from a donor aged 40 or older with multiple myeloma. V usage is TRBV19 and J usage is TRBJ2-1; D is perhaps TRBD1 (5 bases). In DNA, the CDR3 is TGTGCCGGTAGGGCCCCCGGGCAGGGTGATGGAAATGGGCAGTTCTTC. This gives the protein CAGRAPGQGDGNGQFF.